The 32 T cell receptor beta chains in this list originate from one sample, sequenced in a study of shared clonotypes between healthy human individuals (dated by TCRdb to the early 2020s). Library prep was done by the immunoSEQ multiplex PCR assay. TCRdb limited this immuneACCESS table to in-frame rearrangements with V and J called. A share of clones is missing; checked studies link under half to unresolved V genes, and the rest is unexplained. This sample holds fewer than 650,000 clones; roughly four fifths were observed only once. The top ten hold over 10% of the sample. The sequenced sample was PBMCs. Source of these receptors: a woman between 40 and 55 years old in good health. Some clones in this sample may be carry-over from other donors' samples.

V and J are TRBV5-1 and TRBJ1-2; 9 nucleotides match TRBD1. V gave up 4 bases and J gave up 7 bases; unmatched junction bases: 5. CDR3 length: 13 amino acids. From germline, CDR1 is SGHRS and CDR2 YFSETQ. CDR3 sequence reads: CASSGGQGLGYTF. DNA for the CDR3: TGCGCCAGCAGCGGGGGACAGGGTCTTGGCTACACCTTC. The whole variable domain, filled in from reference TRBV5-1 and TRBJ1-2, reads KAGVTQTPRYLIKTRGQQVTLSCSPISGHRSVSWYQQTPGQGLQFLFEYFSETQRNKGNFPGRFSGRQFSNSRSEMNVSTLELGDSALYLCASSGGQGLGYTFGSGTRLTVV.

The chain has TRBV7-8 and TRBJ1-2; possibly TRBD1 for D (5 bases). CDR1 and CDR2 from the germline V gene are SGHVS and FQNEAQ. V was shortened by 5 bases and J by 7 bases, with 17 bases between the two germline ends. CDR3 length: 14 residues. The CDR3 nucleotides are TGTGCCAGCAGCCTAAAATCGGGGGTTGGTGGCTACACCTTC. The encoded protein is CASSLKSGVGGYTF.

The chain couples TRBV5-1 to TRBJ1-1; perhaps TRBD1 as D (6 bases). The CDR3 runs 16 residues. Germline lookup yields CDR1 SGHRS and CDR2 YFSETQ. Between the trimmed V and J ends, which lost 0 bases and 4 bases, there was a span of 16 bases. DNA for the CDR3: TGCGCCAGCAGCTTGGTCGCAGGGGATTTGGGCACTGAAGCTTTCTTT. Protein sequence: CASSLVAGDLGTEAFF.

This clone turned up a few times. This chain connects TRBV28 to TRBJ2-7, with 9 nucleotides matching TRBD2. This CDR3 has 16 residues. V was clipped by 4 bases and J by 6 bases; unmatched bases: 13. Germline CDR1 and CDR2: MDHEN and SYDVKM. The CDR3 region has the DNA TGTGCCAGCAGTTCCCCTGGGGTAGCGGGAGTAGGCGAGCAGTACTTC. Translated, it gives CASSSPGVAGVGEQYF.

A few counts support this clone. V and J are TRBV30 and TRBJ1-1; D is possibly TRBD1 (5 bases). V lost 4 bases and J lost 1, with 10 bases in between. CDR1 and CDR2 (germline): GTSNPN, SVGIG (reference sequence). The CDR3 loop spans 13 amino acids. CDR3 region: CAWKGQGNTEAFF. CDR3 DNA sequence: TGTGCCTGGAAGGGGCAGGGGAACACTGAAGCTTTCTTT.

Of note for this clone: A far larger clone is only one base removed, so a read error is likely. Other DNA sequences in the same sample also yield this CDR3. The chain recombines TRBV9 with TRBJ2-2; no reliable D call. V lost 3 bases and J 1 base, leaving 4 bases between the germline ends. The CDR3 length is 13 residues. Germline CDR1 and CDR2: SGDLS and YYNGEE. The CDR3 coding sequence is TGTGCCAGCAGCGAGTTGAACACCGGGGAGCTGTTTTTT. It encodes CASSELNTGELFF.

V usage is TRBV9 and J usage is TRBJ2-3, with D unresolved. In germline, CDR1 is SGDLS, CDR2 YYNGEE. V shed 2 bases and J shed 5 bases, with 9 bases lying between them. CDR3 length: 13 amino acids. The CDR3 sequence is CASSVHIGDTQYF. The CDR3, as DNA: TGTGCCAGCAGCGTTCACATAGGAGATACGCAGTATTTT.

The chain joins TRBV11-2 to TRBJ2-1, with D possibly matching TRBD1 (5 bases). Germline V gives CDR1 SGHAT, CDR2 FQNNGV. The CDR3 totals 14 residues. V was cut by 3 bases and J by 3 bases, with 9 bases left in between. The CDR3 nucleotides are TGTGCCAGCAGCTTTGGCAGGGACTACAATGAGCAGTTCTTC. This encodes CASSFGRDYNEQFF. Variable domain in full (rest from reference TRBV11-2 and TRBJ2-1): EAGVAQSPRYKIIEKRQSVAFWCNPISGHATLYWYQQILGQGPKLLIQFQNNGVVDDSQLPKDRFSAERLKGVDSTLKIQPAKLEDSAVYLCASSFGRDYNEQFFGPGTRLTVL.

The V call is TRBV30, the J call TRBJ1-2; TRBD1 agrees at 7 bases. CDR3 length equals 12 residues. J lost 7 bases, V lost 4 bases, and 6 bases had no gene match. Per germline, CDR1 GTSNPN and CDR2 SVGIG (reference sequence). CDR3 bases: TGTGCCTGGACAGGGGGTTCCCCTGGCTACACCTTC. This encodes CAWTGGSPGYTF.

The gene calls are TRBV12-5 and TRBJ1-3, with 7 bases aligning to TRBD1. Looked up from germline, CDR1 is LGHNT and CDR2 is FRNRAP. V gave up 0 bases and J gave up 4 bases; unmatched junction bases: 9. The CDR3 is 17 residues long. As DNA, the CDR3 is TGTGCTAGTGGTTTGGTGGGTAGGGGGCCAGGAGGAAACACCATATATTTT. This sequence encodes CASGLVGRGPGGNTIYF. Full variable domain (missing parts from reference TRBV12-5 and TRBJ1-3): DARVTQTPRHKVTEMGQEVTMRCQPILGHNTVFWYRQTMMQGLELLAYFRNRAPLDDSGMPKDRFSAEMPDATLATLKIQPSEPRDSAVYFCASGLVGRGPGGNTIYFGEGSWLTVV.

V and J are TRBV30 and TRBJ1-1, with D unclear. Germline values: CDR1 GTSNPN, CDR2 SVGIG (reference sequence). V was cut by 2 bases and J by 5 bases, with 15 bases left in between. The CDR3 runs 14 residues. The CDR3 loop is CAWSTGIERTEAFF. CDR3 bases: TGTGCCTGGAGTACCGGGATAGAGAGGACTGAAGCTTTCTTT.

The V and J genes are TRBV6-6 and TRBJ1-1; tentatively, D is TRBD1 (6 bases). This CDR3 region has 13 residues. CDR1 and CDR2 from the germline V gene are MNHNY and SVGAGI (reference sequence). The V end was cut by 11 bases, the J end by 5 bases, with 18 bases between. The CDR3 nucleotides are TGTGCCTCAGCGTGGGGGGCGCCAACTGAAGCTTTCTTT. Amino acid sequence: CASAWGAPTEAFF.

The V call is TRBV18, the J call TRBJ2-2, with 9 nucleotides matching TRBD2. The J segment lost 6 bases and the V segment lost 4 bases, leaving 9 bases of the junction unmatched. This CDR3 region has 16 residues. The V gene's germline CDR1 is KGHSH and CDR2 LQKENI. CDR3 residues: CASSRQLAGHPGELFF. CDR3 in DNA: TGTGCCAGCTCACGGCAACTAGCGGGCCACCCCGGGGAGCTGTTTTTT. Full variable domain (outside the CDR3, taken from reference TRBV18 and TRBJ2-2): NAGVMQNPRHLVRRRGQEARLRCSPMKGHSHVYWYRQLPEEGLKFMVYLQKENIIDESGMPKERFSAEFPKEGPSILRIQQVVRGDSAAYFCASSRQLAGHPGELFFGEGSRLTVL.

The rearrangement joins TRBV30 to TRBJ2-7; D may be TRBD2 (6 bases). V dropped 2 bases and J dropped 6 bases, with 14 bases sitting between them. The germline V gene has CDR1 GTSNPN and CDR2 SVGIG (reference sequence). This CDR3 is built from 13 residues. The CDR3 DNA follows: TGTGCCTGGAGTAGACTAGTGAGCGCCGAGCAGTACTTC. Protein product: CAWSRLVSAEQYF. Full variable domain (missing parts from reference TRBV30 and TRBJ2-7): SQTIHQWPATLVQPVGSPLSLECTVEGTSNPNLYWYRQAAGRGLQLLFYSVGIGQISSEVPQNLSASRPQDRQFILSSKKLLLSDSGFYLCAWSRLVSAEQYFGPGTRLTVT.

The V call is TRBV5-1, the J call TRBJ2-2; D is unresolved. The germline CDR1 and CDR2 sequences are SGHRS and YFSETQ. The CDR3 is 13 residues long. V lost 2 bases and J lost 4, with 6 bases in between. The DNA of the CDR3 is TGCGCCAGCAGCTTCTCACCCACCGGGGAGCTGTTTTTT. Amino acids: CASSFSPTGELFF.

This clone has at least ten counts. The chain carries TRBV19 and TRBJ2-7; 10 nucleotides agree with TRBD1. J lost 1 base, V lost 6 bases, and 9 bases had no gene match. CDR1 is LNHDA and CDR2 is SQIVND in the germline V gene (reference sequence). The CDR3 is made up of 16 amino acids. Here the CDR3 reads CASRPGTGEGSYEQYF. As DNA, the CDR3 is TGTGCCAGTAGACCCGGGACAGGGGAAGGGTCCTACGAGCAGTACTTC. Supplemented by reference TRBV19 and TRBJ2-7, the full variable domain reads DGGITQSPKYLFRKEGQNVTLSCEQNLNHDAMYWYRQDPGQGLRLIYYSQIVNDFQKGDIAEGYSVSREKKESFPLTVTSAQKNPTAFYLCASRPGTGEGSYEQYFGPGTRLTVT.

This clone came up many times. The chain uses TRBV6-6 and TRBJ2-1; a possible D gene is TRBD2 (5 bases). V gave up 5 bases and J gave up 5 bases, with 10 bases separating them. In germline, CDR1 is MNHNY, CDR2 SVGAGI (reference sequence). The CDR3 runs 13 residues. This CDR3 is CASSGWENNEQFF. DNA for the CDR3: TGTGCCAGCAGTGGGTGGGAGAACAATGAGCAGTTCTTC.

The genes are TRBV4-3 and TRBJ2-4, with D possibly TRBD1 on 7 matching bases. V was trimmed by 0 bases and J by 3 bases, leaving 15 bases between them. Germline loops: CDR1 LGHNA, CDR2 YSLEER. The CDR3 has 17 residues. The CDR3 DNA reads TGCGCCAGCAGCCAAGATTTGGCAGGGGGAGGCAAAAACATTCAGTACTTC. Encoded protein: CASSQDLAGGGKNIQYF.

The sample holds a few counts of this clone. V usage is TRBV10-3 and J usage is TRBJ2-1, with 8 positions matching TRBD1. The length of the CDR3 is 16 residues. V was clipped by 1 base and J by 8 bases; unmatched bases: 10. Germline CDR1 is ENHRY and CDR2 is SYGVKD. The CDR3 DNA reads as TGTGCCATCAGTGAGTGGAGGGGACAGGATGTCGATGAGCAGTTCTTC. Translation gives CAISEWRGQDVDEQFF.

About this clone: At one end, the junction sequence differs from germline, possibly due to a read error. This sequence joins TRBV30 and TRBJ1-5; the D is unclear. Germline values: CDR1 GTSNPN, CDR2 SVGIG (reference sequence). The CDR3 has 13 amino acids. CDR3 sequence (DNA): TGTGCCTGGACTTCCAGAAAAGATCAGCCCAAGCATTTT. This translates into CAWTSRKDQPKHF.

CDR3 residues: CASSERQITGELFF. The CDR3 nucleotides are TGTGCCAGCAGTGAACGGCAGATCACCGGGGAGCTGTTTTTT. The rearrangement uses TRBV2 and TRBJ2-2, with unresolved D. Trimming took 2 bases from V and 4 from J, leaving 8 bases between them. The CDR3 loop spans 14 amino acids. Germline loops: CDR1 SNHLY, CDR2 FYNNEI. Full variable domain (remainder filled in from reference TRBV2 and TRBJ2-2): EPEVTQTPSHQVTQMGQEVILRCVPISNHLYFYWYRQILGQKVEFLVSFYNNEISEKSEIFDDQFSVERPDGSNFTLKIRSTKLEDSAMYFCASSERQITGELFFGEGSRLTVL.

This chain uses TRBV9 with TRBJ2-6, with D hard to call. CDR3 size: 15 residues. Trimming took off 4 bases at V and 1 base at J, with 9 bases between the two ends. The germline V gene has CDR1 SGDLS and CDR2 YYNGEE. CDR3 sequence: CASSLWKSGANVLTF. The CDR3 coding sequence is TGTGCCAGCAGCCTTTGGAAGTCTGGGGCCAACGTCCTGACTTTC.

This chain joins TRBV6-5 and TRBJ1-1; D is possibly TRBD1 (6 bases). Germline V gives CDR1 MNHEY, CDR2 SVGAGI. CDR3 length equals 16 residues. Trimming took 0 bases from V and 3 from J, leaving 14 bases between them. The CDR3 DNA reads TGTGCCAGCAGTTACTCCACAGGGTGGTCGGACACTGAAGCTTTCTTT. This gives the protein CASSYSTGWSDTEAFF.

The CDR3 coding sequence is TGTGCCAGCTCACCCTGGGACACACTTCCCTCGAACACTGAAGCTTTCTTT. Its translation is CASSPWDTLPSNTEAFF. The gene calls are TRBV18 and TRBJ1-1, with TRBD1 as a possible D gene (6 bases). The CDR3 length is 17 residues. Trimming cost V 3 bases and J 1 base, with 18 bases left between them. Germline CDR1 and CDR2: KGHSH and LQKENI.

The rearrangement uses TRBV4-3 and TRBJ1-1, with D hard to call. CDR1 is LGHNA and CDR2 is YSLEER in the germline V gene. This CDR3 is built from 16 residues. With 0 bases removed from V and 1 base from J, the gap between germline ends came to 12 bases. The CDR3 region is CASSQDFKGWNTEAFF. The CDR3 coding sequence is TGCGCCAGCAGCCAAGATTTCAAGGGCTGGAACACTGAAGCTTTCTTT.

The chain joins TRBV28 to TRBJ2-7, with 8 bases aligning to TRBD2. The ends lost 4 bases at V and 6 bases at J; junction bases unmatched: 14. Germline lookup yields CDR1 MDHEN and CDR2 SYDVKM. The CDR3 is 16 residues long. The CDR3 DNA reads TGTGCCAGCAGTTCTCATAGGAAGGCGGGAGGATTCGAGCAGTACTTC. The encoded protein is CASSSHRKAGGFEQYF.

The gene calls are TRBV13 and TRBJ2-1; TRBD2 matches 9 bases. Germline trimming cut 4 bases from V and 2 bases from J; bases unmatched to any gene: 3. The CDR3 consists of 15 residues. Per germline, CDR1 PRHDT and CDR2 FYEKMQ (reference sequence). In DNA form, the CDR3 reads TGTGCCAGCAGCTCCGTAGCGGGAGCCTACAATGAGCAGTTCTTC. Its translation: CASSSVAGAYNEQFF.

The genes are TRBV28 and TRBJ2-1, with 10 bases that match TRBD2. The germline gives CDR1 MDHEN, CDR2 SYDVKM. V lost 7 bases to trimming and J lost 3 bases; unmatched junction nucleotides: 21. The CDR3 extends over 20 amino acids. The CDR3 region has the DNA TGTGCCAGCAACGGTATTTTGAGGACTAGCGGCTACACCATCTACAATGAGCAGTTCTTC. Its translation: CASNGILRTSGYTIYNEQFF.

This clone has a handful of counts. The V call is TRBV6-5, the J call TRBJ1-5; D remains ambiguous. The CDR3 length is 15 residues. Germline CDR1 is MNHEY and CDR2 is SVGAGI. Trimming shortened V by 6 bases and J by 0 bases, and 12 bases separated the two germline ends. The CDR3 spells CASRPNGPSNQPQHF. In DNA, the CDR3 is TGTGCCAGCAGACCCAACGGCCCTAGCAATCAGCCCCAGCATTTT.

The genes are TRBV10-3 and TRBJ1-2; D is perhaps TRBD1 (6 bases). The V gene's germline CDR1 is ENHRY and CDR2 SYGVKD. The V and J ends lost 0 bases and 4 bases respectively, with 12 bases between them. The CDR3 is 15 amino acids. The DNA of the CDR3 is TGTGCCATCAGTGAGTCGAACGGGGGCGGCTATGGCTACACCTTC. The encoded protein is CAISESNGGGYGYTF.

This clone occurred a few times. The chain has TRBV9 and TRBJ1-5; perhaps TRBD1 as D (6 bases). The germline gives CDR1 SGDLS, CDR2 YYNGEE. This CDR3 is built from 13 residues. Trimming took 3 bases from V and 3 from J, leaving 7 bases between them. CDR3 DNA: TGTGCCAGCAGCGACAGGGACAATCAGCCCCAGCATTTT. Translated: CASSDRDNQPQHF.

V usage is TRBV11-2 and J usage is TRBJ2-2; unclear D gene. This CDR3 contains 13 residues. V lost 5 bases and J 9 bases, leaving 13 bases between the germline ends. Germline V gene sequence: CDR1 SGHAT, CDR2 FQNNGV. The CDR3 loop reads CASSPGFSRELFF. CDR3 nucleotides: TGTGCCAGCAGCCCAGGTTTTTCCAGGGAGCTGTTTTTT.